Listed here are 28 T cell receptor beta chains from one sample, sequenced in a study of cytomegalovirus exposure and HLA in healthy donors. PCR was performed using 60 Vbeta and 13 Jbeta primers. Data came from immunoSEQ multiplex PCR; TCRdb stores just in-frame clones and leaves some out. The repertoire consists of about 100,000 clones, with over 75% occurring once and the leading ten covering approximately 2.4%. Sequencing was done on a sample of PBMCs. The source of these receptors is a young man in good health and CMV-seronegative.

The CDR3 loop is CASSPGDGGSEQYF. The CDR3, as DNA: TGTGCCAGCAGCCCAGGCGACGGGGGGAGCGAGCAGTACTTC. The chain links TRBV6-1 to TRBJ2-7; TRBD2 matches at 7 bases. Germline trimming cut 6 bases from V and 6 bases from J; bases unmatched to any gene: 11. The CDR3 sequence is 14 residues long. The V gene's germline CDR1 is MNHNS and CDR2 SASEGT.

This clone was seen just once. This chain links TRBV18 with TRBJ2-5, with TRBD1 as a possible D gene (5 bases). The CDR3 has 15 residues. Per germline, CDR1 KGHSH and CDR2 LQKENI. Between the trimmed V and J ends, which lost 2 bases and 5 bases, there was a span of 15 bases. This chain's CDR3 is CASSPGATGSETQYF. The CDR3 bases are TGTGCCAGCTCACCAGGGGCGACGGGCTCGGAGACCCAGTACTTC. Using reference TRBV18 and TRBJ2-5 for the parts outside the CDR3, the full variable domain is NAGVMQNPRHLVRRRGQEARLRCSPMKGHSHVYWYRQLPEEGLKFMVYLQKENIIDESGMPKERFSAEFPKEGPSILRIQQVVRGDSAAYFCASSPGATGSETQYFGPGTRLLVL.

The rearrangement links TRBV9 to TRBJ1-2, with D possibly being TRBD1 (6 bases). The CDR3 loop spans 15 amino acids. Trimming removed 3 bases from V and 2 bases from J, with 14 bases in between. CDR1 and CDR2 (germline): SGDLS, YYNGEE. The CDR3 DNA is TGTGCCAGCAGCGGTTACCGGACAGAAAACTATGGCTACACCTTC. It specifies CASSGYRTENYGYTF.

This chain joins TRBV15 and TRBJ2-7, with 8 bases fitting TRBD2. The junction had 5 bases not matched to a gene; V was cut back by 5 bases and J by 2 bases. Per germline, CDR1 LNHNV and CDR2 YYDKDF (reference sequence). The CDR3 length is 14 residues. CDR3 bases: TGTGCCACCAGCCCACGGGAGGGAACCTACGAGCAGTACTTC. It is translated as CATSPREGTYEQYF.

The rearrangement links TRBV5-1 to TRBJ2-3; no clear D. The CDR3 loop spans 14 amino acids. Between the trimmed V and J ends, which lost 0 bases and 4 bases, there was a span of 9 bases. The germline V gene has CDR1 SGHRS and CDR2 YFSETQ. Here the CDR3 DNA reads TGCGCCAGCAGCTTGGGCGGTCGCCCAGATACGCAGTATTTT. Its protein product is CASSLGGRPDTQYF.

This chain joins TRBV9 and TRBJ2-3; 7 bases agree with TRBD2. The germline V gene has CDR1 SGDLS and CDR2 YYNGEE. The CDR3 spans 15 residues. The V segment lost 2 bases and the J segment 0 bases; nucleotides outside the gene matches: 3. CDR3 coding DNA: TGTGCCAGCAGCGTGAGCGGGGCTAGCACAGATACGCAGTATTTT. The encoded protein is CASSVSGASTDTQYF.

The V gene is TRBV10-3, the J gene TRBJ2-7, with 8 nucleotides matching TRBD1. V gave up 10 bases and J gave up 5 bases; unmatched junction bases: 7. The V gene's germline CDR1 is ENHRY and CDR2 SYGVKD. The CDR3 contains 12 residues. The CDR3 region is CATDRGGHEQYF. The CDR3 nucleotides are TGTGCCACTGACAGGGGTGGACACGAGCAGTACTTC.

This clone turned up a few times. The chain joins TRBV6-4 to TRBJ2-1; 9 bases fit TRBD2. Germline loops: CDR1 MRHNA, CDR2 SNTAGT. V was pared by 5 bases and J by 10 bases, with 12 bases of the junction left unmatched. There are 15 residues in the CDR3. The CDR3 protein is CASSPALAGSEEQFF. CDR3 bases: TGTGCCAGCAGTCCCGCCCTAGCGGGAAGCGAGGAGCAGTTCTTC.

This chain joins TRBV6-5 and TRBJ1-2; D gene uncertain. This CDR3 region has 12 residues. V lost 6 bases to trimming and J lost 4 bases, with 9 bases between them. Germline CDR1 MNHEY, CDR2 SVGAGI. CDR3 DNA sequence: TGTGCCAGCAGCGGACGGGGCTATGGCTACACCTTC. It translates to CASSGRGYGYTF.

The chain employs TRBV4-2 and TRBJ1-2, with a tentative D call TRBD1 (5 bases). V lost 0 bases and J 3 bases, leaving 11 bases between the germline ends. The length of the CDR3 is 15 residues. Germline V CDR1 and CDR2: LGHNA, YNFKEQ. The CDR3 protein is CASSQDGQGHYGYTF. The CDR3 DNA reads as TGTGCCAGCAGCCAAGATGGGCAGGGCCACTATGGCTACACCTTC.

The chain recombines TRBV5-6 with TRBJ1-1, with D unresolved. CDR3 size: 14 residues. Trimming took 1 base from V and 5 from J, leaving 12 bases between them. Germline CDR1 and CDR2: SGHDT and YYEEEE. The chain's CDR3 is CASSLWSGETEAFF. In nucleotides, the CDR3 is TGTGCCAGCAGCTTGTGGTCCGGTGAAACTGAAGCTTTCTTT. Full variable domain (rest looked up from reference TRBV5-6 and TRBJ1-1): DAGVTQSPTHLIKTRGQQVTLRCSPKSGHDTVSWYQQALGQGPQFIFQYYEEEERQRGNFPDRFSGHQFPNYSSELNVNALLLGDSALYLCASSLWSGETEAFFGQGTRLTVV.

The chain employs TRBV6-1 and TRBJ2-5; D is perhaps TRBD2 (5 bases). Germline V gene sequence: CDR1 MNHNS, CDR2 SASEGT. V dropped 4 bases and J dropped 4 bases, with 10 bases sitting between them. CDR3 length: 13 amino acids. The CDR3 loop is CASSVDWGETQYF. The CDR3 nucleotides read TGTGCCAGCAGTGTGGACTGGGGAGAGACCCAGTACTTC.

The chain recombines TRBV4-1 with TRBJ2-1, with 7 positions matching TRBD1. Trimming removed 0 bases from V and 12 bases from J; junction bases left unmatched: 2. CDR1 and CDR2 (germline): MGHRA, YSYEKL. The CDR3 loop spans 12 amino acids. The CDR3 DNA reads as TGCGCCAGCAGCCAAGACCGGACAGGGCAGTTCTTC. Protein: CASSQDRTGQFF.

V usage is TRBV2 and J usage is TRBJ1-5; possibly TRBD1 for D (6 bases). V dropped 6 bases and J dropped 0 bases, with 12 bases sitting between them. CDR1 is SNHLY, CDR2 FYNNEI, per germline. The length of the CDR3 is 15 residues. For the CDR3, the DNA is TGTGCCAGCAGGGTGGGGGACACTAGCAATCAGCCCCAGCATTTT. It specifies CASRVGDTSNQPQHF. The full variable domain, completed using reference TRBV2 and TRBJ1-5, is EPEVTQTPSHQVTQMGQEVILRCVPISNHLYFYWYRQILGQKVEFLVSFYNNEISEKSEIFDDQFSVERPDGSNFTLKIRSTKLEDSAMYFCASRVGDTSNQPQHFGDGTRLSIL.

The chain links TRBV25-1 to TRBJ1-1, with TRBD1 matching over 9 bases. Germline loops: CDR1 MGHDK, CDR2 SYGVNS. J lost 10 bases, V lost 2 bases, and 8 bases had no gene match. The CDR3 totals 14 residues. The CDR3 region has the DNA TGTGCCAGCAGTGAAGGTTGGGGACAGGGTACAGCTTTCTTT. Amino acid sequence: CASSEGWGQGTAFF.

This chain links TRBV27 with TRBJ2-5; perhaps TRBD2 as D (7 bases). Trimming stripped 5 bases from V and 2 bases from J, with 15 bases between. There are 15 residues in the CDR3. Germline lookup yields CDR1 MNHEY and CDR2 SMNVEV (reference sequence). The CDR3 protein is CASSPRRGGQETQYF. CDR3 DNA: TGTGCCAGCAGTCCCCGGAGGGGGGGACAAGAGACCCAGTACTTC.

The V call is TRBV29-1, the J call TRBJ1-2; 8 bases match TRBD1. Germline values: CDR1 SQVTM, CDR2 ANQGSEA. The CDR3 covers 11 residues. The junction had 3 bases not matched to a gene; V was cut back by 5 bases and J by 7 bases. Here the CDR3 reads CSVQGATGYTF. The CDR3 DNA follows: TGCAGCGTTCAGGGGGCGACTGGCTACACCTTC.

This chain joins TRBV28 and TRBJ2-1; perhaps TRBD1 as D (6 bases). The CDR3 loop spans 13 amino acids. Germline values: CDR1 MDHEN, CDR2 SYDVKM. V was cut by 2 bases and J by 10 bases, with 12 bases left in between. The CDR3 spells CASSLGWGREQFF. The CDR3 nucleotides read TGTGCCAGCAGTTTAGGTTGGGGGCGCGAGCAGTTCTTC.

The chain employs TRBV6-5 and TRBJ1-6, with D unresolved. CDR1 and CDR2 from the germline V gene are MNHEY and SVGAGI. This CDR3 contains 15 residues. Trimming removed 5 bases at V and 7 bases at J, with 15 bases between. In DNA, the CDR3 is TGTGCCAGCAGTCCCCCCGAGGGAAGGAATTCACCCCTCCACTTT. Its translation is CASSPPEGRNSPLHF.

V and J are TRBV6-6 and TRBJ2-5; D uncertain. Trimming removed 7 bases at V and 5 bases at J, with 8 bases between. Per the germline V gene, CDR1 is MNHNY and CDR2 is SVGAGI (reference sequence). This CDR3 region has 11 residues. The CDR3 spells CASNREETQYF. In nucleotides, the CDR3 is TGTGCCAGCAACCGTGAGGAGACCCAGTACTTC.

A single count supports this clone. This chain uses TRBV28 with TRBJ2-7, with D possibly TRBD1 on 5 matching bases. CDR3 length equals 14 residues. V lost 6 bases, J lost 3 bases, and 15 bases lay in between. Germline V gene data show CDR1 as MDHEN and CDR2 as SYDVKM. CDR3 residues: CASRHQGSGYEQYF. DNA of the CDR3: TGTGCCAGCAGGCACCAGGGCTCTGGCTACGAGCAGTACTTC. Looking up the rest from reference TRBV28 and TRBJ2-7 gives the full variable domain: DVKVTQSSRYLVKRTGEKVFLECVQDMDHENMFWYRQDPGLGLRLIYFSYDVKMKEKGDIPEGYSVSREKKERFSLILESASTNQTSMYLCASRHQGSGYEQYFGPGTRLTVT.

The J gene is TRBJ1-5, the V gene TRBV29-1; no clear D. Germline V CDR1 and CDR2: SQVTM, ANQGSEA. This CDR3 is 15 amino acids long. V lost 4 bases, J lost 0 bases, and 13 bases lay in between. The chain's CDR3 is CSVADPGDSNQPQHF. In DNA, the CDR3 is TGCAGCGTTGCTGACCCCGGGGATAGCAATCAGCCCCAGCATTTT.

The CDR3 sequence: CASSYERGEAFF. The DNA of the CDR3 is TGTGCCAGCAGTTATGAAAGGGGTGAGGCTTTCTTT. This chain connects TRBV6-5 to TRBJ1-1, with TRBD1 as a possible D gene (5 bases). The ends were cut back, 3 bases at V and 11 bases at J, with 13 bases in the middle. The CDR3 contains 12 residues. Germline CDR1 is MNHEY and CDR2 is SVGAGI.

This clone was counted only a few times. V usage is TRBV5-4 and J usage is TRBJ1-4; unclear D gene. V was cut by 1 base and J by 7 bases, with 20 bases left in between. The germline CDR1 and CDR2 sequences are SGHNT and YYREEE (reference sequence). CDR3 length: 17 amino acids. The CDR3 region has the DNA TGTGCCAGCAGCTTGCGGGTTGAGCGCGGGGTTGGTGAAAAACTGTTTTTT. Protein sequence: CASSLRVERGVGEKLFF. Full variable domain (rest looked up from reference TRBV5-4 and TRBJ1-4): ETGVTQSPTHLIKTRGQQVTLRCSSQSGHNTVSWYQQALGQGPQFIFQYYREEENGRGNFPPRFSGLQFPNYSSELNVNALELDDSALYLCASSLRVERGVGEKLFFGSGTQLSVL.

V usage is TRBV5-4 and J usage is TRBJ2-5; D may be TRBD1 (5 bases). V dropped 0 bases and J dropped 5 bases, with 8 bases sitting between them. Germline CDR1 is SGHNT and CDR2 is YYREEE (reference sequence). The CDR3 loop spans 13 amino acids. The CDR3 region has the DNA TGTGCCAGCAGCTTGGCAGGGTTGGAGACCCAGTACTTC. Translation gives CASSLAGLETQYF.

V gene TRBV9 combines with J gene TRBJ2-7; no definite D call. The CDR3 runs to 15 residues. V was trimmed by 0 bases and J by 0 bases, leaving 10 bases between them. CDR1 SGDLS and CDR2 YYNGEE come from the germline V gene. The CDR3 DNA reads TGTGCCAGCAGCGTAGGGGCGCTGAGCTCCTACGAGCAGTACTTC. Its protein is CASSVGALSSYEQYF.

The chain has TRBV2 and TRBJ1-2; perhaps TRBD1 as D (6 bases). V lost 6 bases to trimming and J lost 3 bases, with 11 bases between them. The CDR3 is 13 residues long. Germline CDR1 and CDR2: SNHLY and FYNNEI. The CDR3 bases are TGTGCCAGCAGACAAGACAGGTACTATGGCTACACCTTC. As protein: CASRQDRYYGYTF.

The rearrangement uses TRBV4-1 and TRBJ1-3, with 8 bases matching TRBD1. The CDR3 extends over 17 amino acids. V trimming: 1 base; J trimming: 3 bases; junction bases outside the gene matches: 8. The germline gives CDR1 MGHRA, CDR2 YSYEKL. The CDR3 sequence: CASSQAPGGVFGNTIYF. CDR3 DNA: TGCGCCAGCAGCCAAGCCCCAGGGGGCGTATTTGGAAACACCATATATTTT.